These 26 T cell receptor beta chains were sequenced from one sample in a study of memory CD4+ T cells and cytomegalovirus serostatus. Libraries were prepared by immunoSEQ multiplex PCR; TCRdb keeps only in-frame clonotypes and omits some of them. The sample lists around 49,000 clones; around four fifths were seen once. The sort gate was single viable CD3+CD4+CD8-CD45RO+ cells for memory CD4+ T cells. The sequencing sample was made of memory CD4+ T cells from blood. The receptor source for this set is an adult in good health and CMV-seronegative.

The chain uses TRBV5-4 and TRBJ1-4; D gene uncertain. This CDR3 has 12 amino acids. The germline V gene has CDR1 SGHNT and CDR2 YYREEE (reference sequence). V was cut by 5 bases and J by 4 bases, with 6 bases left in between. CDR3 sequence (DNA): TGTGCCAGCAGTCGATTTAATGAAAAACTGTTTTTT. It encodes CASSRFNEKLFF.

The chain links TRBV19 to TRBJ1-1; 7 bases line up with TRBD1. From germline, CDR1 is LNHDA and CDR2 SQIVND (reference sequence). CDR3 length: 14 amino acids. V was pared by 5 bases and J by 9 bases, with 12 bases of the junction left unmatched. The CDR3 loop reads CASSEGGGGKKAFF. The CDR3 coding sequence is TGTGCCAGTAGTGAGGGAGGGGGCGGAAAGAAAGCTTTCTTT.

This chain connects TRBV5-6 to TRBJ2-1, with D unclear. The CDR3 is made up of 11 amino acids. V shed 2 bases and J shed 4 bases, with 1 base lying between them. Germline assignment: CDR1 SGHDT and CDR2 YYEEEE. The CDR3 spells CASSLYNEQFF. As DNA, the CDR3 is TGTGCCAGCAGCTTATACAATGAGCAGTTCTTC.

This clone has just one count. The V gene is TRBV28, the J gene TRBJ1-2, with D tentatively TRBD1 (5 bases). The CDR3 runs 13 residues. CDR1 is MDHEN and CDR2 is SYDVKM in the germline V gene. V was cut by 2 bases and J by 5 bases, with 9 bases left in between. CDR3 loop: CASSLRQGYGYTF. CDR3 nucleotide sequence: TGTGCCAGCAGTTTAAGGCAGGGATATGGCTACACCTTC.

In this sample, this clone turned up once. V and J are TRBV28 and TRBJ2-7; TRBD1 agrees at 9 bases. The CDR3 extends over 15 amino acids. Germline CDR1 and CDR2: MDHEN and SYDVKM. Trimming took 5 bases from V and 5 from J; bases not matched to a gene: 10. The CDR3 sequence: CASSVEGTGNHEQYF. Here the CDR3 DNA reads TGTGCCAGCAGTGTCGAAGGGACAGGGAACCACGAGCAGTACTTC.

The CDR3: CASKGGAYEQYF. DNA of the CDR3: TGTGCCAGCAAGGGGGGAGCCTACGAGCAGTACTTC. This rearrangement joins TRBV27 to TRBJ2-7, with D perhaps matching TRBD1 or TRBD2 (6 bases each). The CDR3 totals 12 residues. V was cut by 7 bases and J by 2 bases, with 9 bases left in between. Germline CDR1 is MNHEY and CDR2 is SMNVEV (reference sequence).

This clone has a handful of counts. This sequence joins TRBV7-9 and TRBJ2-7; 7 positions agree with TRBD2. The germline V gene has CDR1 SEHNR and CDR2 FQNEAQ (reference sequence). The V segment lost 4 bases and the J segment 4 bases; nucleotides outside the gene matches: 13. The CDR3 is 16 amino acids. CDR3 coding DNA: TGTGCCAGCAGCTCCCCGACCAGCGGGAAGGTTTACGAGCAGTACTTC. As protein: CASSSPTSGKVYEQYF.

There are a few counts of this clone. V usage is TRBV6-1 and J usage is TRBJ2-1; 7 bases align to TRBD2. CDR1 and CDR2 from the germline V gene are MNHNS and SASEGT. J gave up 3 bases and V 4 bases, and 3 bases lay outside the gene matches. CDR3 size: 14 residues. CDR3 DNA: TGTGCCAGCAGTGCGAGCGGGGACTACAATGAGCAGTTCTTC. Its translation: CASSASGDYNEQFF.

The chain joins TRBV7-6 to TRBJ2-5; 8 bases map to TRBD1. V lost 5 bases and J lost 4; bases outside the gene matches: 6. Germline assignment: CDR1 SGHVS and CDR2 FNYEAQ. The CDR3 contains 14 residues. In DNA form, the CDR3 reads TGTGCCAGCAGCCGAGGACAGGGCGCAGAGACCCAGTACTTC. This codes for CASSRGQGAETQYF.

This clone is a singleton in its sample. The chain couples TRBV7-9 to TRBJ2-7, with TRBD1 matching over 9 bases. The CDR3 loop spans 16 amino acids. Germline assignment: CDR1 SEHNR and CDR2 FQNEAQ (reference sequence). V lost 4 bases to trimming and J lost 1 base; unmatched junction nucleotides: 8. CDR3 coding DNA: TGTGCCAGCAGCTCCGGTACGGGACAGGGATCCTACGAGCAGTACTTC. Amino acid sequence: CASSSGTGQGSYEQYF. The complete variable domain, with remaining parts taken from reference TRBV7-9 and TRBJ2-7, reads DTGVSQNPRHKITKRGQNVTFRCDPISEHNRLYWYRQTLGQGPEFLTYFQNEAQLEKSRLLSDRFSAERPKGSFSTLEIQRTEQGDSAMYLCASSSGTGQGSYEQYFGPGTRLTVT.

Sample share makes this clone medium-sized. The chain joins TRBV7-9 to TRBJ2-3; D is perhaps TRBD1 or TRBD2 (5 bases each). This CDR3 has 15 residues. The V and J ends lost 1 base and 1 base respectively, with 9 bases between them. The germline V gene has CDR1 SEHNR and CDR2 FQNEAQ (reference sequence). The CDR3 DNA reads TGTGCCAGCAGCTTAGGGGGGAGAGGCACAGATACGCAGTATTTT. Translated: CASSLGGRGTDTQYF. Based on the CDR3 plus reference TRBV7-9 and TRBJ2-3, the full variable domain is DTGVSQNPRHKITKRGQNVTFRCDPISEHNRLYWYRQTLGQGPEFLTYFQNEAQLEKSRLLSDRFSAERPKGSFSTLEIQRTEQGDSAMYLCASSLGGRGTDTQYFGPGTRLTVL.

The chain recombines TRBV18 with TRBJ1-1, with 7 positions matching TRBD1. Germline V lookup: CDR1 KGHSH, CDR2 LQKENI. This CDR3 spans 14 amino acids. Germline trimming cut 6 bases from V and 8 bases from J; bases unmatched to any gene: 12. The CDR3 DNA follows: TGTGCCAGCTCCCAGAATTCCGGACAGGCCGAAGCTTTCTTT. Translated, it gives CASSQNSGQAEAFF.

V usage is TRBV5-1 and J usage is TRBJ2-4, with a possible D match to TRBD2 (6 bases). The CDR3 extends over 16 amino acids. Between the trimmed V and J ends, which lost 0 bases and 3 bases, there was a span of 13 bases. The germline gives CDR1 SGHRS, CDR2 YFSETQ. The CDR3 spells CASSLDGGAIKNIQYF. The CDR3 nucleotides read TGCGCCAGCAGCTTGGATGGAGGGGCTATCAAAAACATTCAGTACTTC.

This sequence joins TRBV6-1 and TRBJ2-5; D is unresolved. CDR3 size: 14 residues. Germline assignment: CDR1 MNHNS and CDR2 SASEGT. Deletions cut 7 bases from V and 4 bases from J, with 16 bases between. The CDR3 reads CASTPGHGLETQYF. The CDR3 bases are TGTGCCAGCACCCCGGGTCACGGCCTAGAGACCCAGTACTTC.

The chain links TRBV29-1 to TRBJ2-3; the D call may be TRBD1 or TRBD2 (5 bases each). This CDR3 region has 15 residues. The germline gives CDR1 SQVTM, CDR2 ANQGSEA. V was cut by 7 bases and J by 0 bases, with 17 bases left in between. CDR3 in amino acids: CSACPRELSTDTQYF. The CDR3 DNA sequence: TGCAGCGCTTGCCCCAGGGAGCTGAGCACAGATACGCAGTATTTT.

This clone showed up just once. The chain is built from TRBV21-1 and TRBJ2-1; the table assigns TRBD2, which was not confirmed against the DNA. TRBV21-1 is a listed pseudogene. The CDR3 totals 20 residues. This CDR3 reads CASSIQAGEGKSSALNEQFF. CDR3 bases: TGTGCCAGCAGCATACAGGCCGGGGAGGGCAAGTCTAGCGCGCTCAATGAGCAGTTCTTC.

This chain joins TRBV19 and TRBJ2-7, with D perhaps being TRBD1 or TRBD2 (5 bases each). The CDR3 runs to 13 residues. CDR1 is LNHDA, CDR2 SQIVND, per germline (reference sequence). Trimming shortened V by 3 bases and J by 3 bases, and 9 bases separated the two germline ends. The DNA for the CDR3 is TGTGCCAGTAGTATCGGGACCAGCTACGAGCAGTACTTC. Protein product: CASSIGTSYEQYF.

The chain has TRBV5-5 and TRBJ2-2; no firm D call. Germline V CDR1 and CDR2: SGHKS, YYEKEE (reference sequence). The CDR3 is 13 residues long. V was pared by 0 bases and J by 5 bases, with 5 bases between. The CDR3 DNA is TGTGCCAGCAGCTTGGCGTGGACCGGGGAGCTGTTTTTT. It is translated as CASSLAWTGELFF.

This chain uses TRBV30 with TRBJ1-4, with D possibly being TRBD1 (5 bases). Trimming left V 0 bases short and J 8 bases short, with 10 bases between. In germline, CDR1 is GTSNPN, CDR2 SVGIG (reference sequence). The CDR3 is 13 amino acids. In nucleotides, the CDR3 is TGTGCCTGGAGTGTGCCGGGACGCGAAAAACTGTTTTTT. Protein product: CAWSVPGREKLFF.

The chain carries TRBV30 and TRBJ1-2; 10 bases are a match to TRBD1. This CDR3 region has 13 residues. Trimming at V came to 4 bases and at J to 2 bases, leaving 1 base not matched to a gene. Germline V gene sequence: CDR1 GTSNPN, CDR2 SVGIG (reference sequence). CDR3 bases: TGTGCCTGGATGACAGGGGGCAACTATGGCTACACCTTC. This encodes CAWMTGGNYGYTF. Full variable domain (remainder filled in from reference TRBV30 and TRBJ1-2): SQTIHQWPATLVQPVGSPLSLECTVEGTSNPNLYWYRQAAGRGLQLLFYSVGIGQISSEVPQNLSASRPQDRQFILSSKKLLLSDSGFYLCAWMTGGNYGYTFGSGTRLTVV.

This clone was seen a handful of times. The gene calls are TRBV7-8 and TRBJ2-1; 9 bases fit TRBD2. The germline gives CDR1 SGHVS, CDR2 FQNEAQ. V shed 5 bases and J 6 bases; nucleotides not matched to a gene: 8. The CDR3 runs 15 residues. DNA of the CDR3: TGTGCCAGCAGCCCATCCCTAGCGGGGTTCAATGAGCAGTTCTTC. It encodes CASSPSLAGFNEQFF.

This clone was recorded a few times. The V and J genes are TRBV6-4 and TRBJ1-1, with D unresolved. V gave up 5 bases and J gave up 1 base, with 5 bases separating them. Germline-derived CDR1 and CDR2 are MRHNA and SNTAGT. CDR3 size: 12 residues. CDR3 sequence reads: CASSHKNTEAFF. CDR3 coding DNA: TGTGCCAGCAGTCACAAGAACACTGAAGCTTTCTTT.

The CDR3 DNA reads TGTGCCTGGAGGGGATCCCCTTCCTCTGGAAACACCATATATTTT. Its protein product is CAWRGSPSSGNTIYF. The chain uses TRBV30 and TRBJ1-3, with no clear D. This CDR3 is built from 15 residues. Germline V gene data show CDR1 as GTSNPN and CDR2 as SVGIG (reference sequence). Between the trimmed V and J ends, which lost 3 bases and 0 bases, there was a span of 12 bases.

V usage is TRBV23-1 and J usage is TRBJ1-4; D is uncertain. TRBV23-1 is an ORF, and what it does is uncertain. The CDR3 has 15 amino acids. The V end lost 0 bases, the J end lost 5 bases, and 10 bases lay between the germline ends. CDR3: CASSQSAYENEKLFF. DNA of the CDR3: TGCGCCAGCAGTCAATCGGCTTACGAGAATGAAAAACTGTTTTTT.

The chain couples TRBV5-1 to TRBJ1-1, with 7 bases matching TRBD1. Unmatched junction bases numbered 10, after V lost 4 bases and J lost 1 base. Looked up from germline, CDR1 is SGHRS and CDR2 is YFSETQ. The CDR3 consists of 16 residues. CDR3 DNA: TGCGCCAGCAGCCAGACGGGGACAGTTAAGAACACTGAAGCTTTCTTT. Translated, it gives CASSQTGTVKNTEAFF.

This chain uses TRBV7-9 with TRBJ2-7; D gene uncertain. Trimming removed 5 bases from V and 6 bases from J, with 17 bases in between. The germline V gene encodes CDR1 SEHNR and CDR2 FQNEAQ (reference sequence). The CDR3 has 14 amino acids. Written as DNA, the CDR3 is TGTGCCAGCAGCCCCCACGGACCGGACCCCGAGCAGTACTTC. Protein sequence: CASSPHGPDPEQYF.